This T cell receptor (beta chain) was sequenced in a study of blood T cell repertoires in COVID-19. The authors' processing: Quantification of nucleated cells was approximated via reference gene primer amplification. Clones were read by immunoSEQ multiplex PCR, and TCRdb kept only the in-frame ones, dropping some. V and J calls and clone size are those listed in that table; D and trimming were worked out from the DNA. This repertoire shows about 250,000 clones, about 90% found once; its top ten account for about 6%. V was trimmed by 0 bases and J by 5 bases, leaving 14 bases between them. The CDR3 extends over 15 amino acids. The germline V gene encodes CDR1 SGHKS and CDR2 YYEKEE (reference sequence). The cohort comprised adults aged roughly 18 to 95 years residing in under 25 US areas.

V usage is TRBV5-5 and J usage is TRBJ1-1, with D maybe TRBD1 (5 bases). The receptor was isolated from a woman in her 30s with acute COVID-19. What was sequenced was PBMCs or T cells enriched from blood (not recorded which). For the CDR3, the DNA is TGTGCCAGCAGCTTGGCGGGGGGGTGGCGTACTGAAGCTTTCTTT. It encodes CASSLAGGWRTEAFF.